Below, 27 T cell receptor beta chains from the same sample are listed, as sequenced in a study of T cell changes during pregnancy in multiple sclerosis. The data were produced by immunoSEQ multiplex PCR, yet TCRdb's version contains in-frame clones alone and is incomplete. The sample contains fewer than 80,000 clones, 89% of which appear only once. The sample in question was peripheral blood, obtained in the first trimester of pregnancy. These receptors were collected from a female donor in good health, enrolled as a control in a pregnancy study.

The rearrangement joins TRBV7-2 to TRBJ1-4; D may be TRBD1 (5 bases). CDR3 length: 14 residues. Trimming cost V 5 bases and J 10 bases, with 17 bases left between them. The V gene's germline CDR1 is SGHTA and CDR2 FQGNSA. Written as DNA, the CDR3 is TGTGCCAGCAGCCTCGGGACTTTGGGTGGAAAACTGTTTTTT. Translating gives CASSLGTLGGKLFF.

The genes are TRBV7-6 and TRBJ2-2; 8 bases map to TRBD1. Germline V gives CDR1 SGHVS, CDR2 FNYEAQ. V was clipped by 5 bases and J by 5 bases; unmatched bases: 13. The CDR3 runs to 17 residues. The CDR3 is CASSTLRGQGATGELFF. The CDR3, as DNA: TGTGCCAGCAGCACCCTCCGGGGGCAGGGGGCAACCGGGGAGCTGTTTTTT.

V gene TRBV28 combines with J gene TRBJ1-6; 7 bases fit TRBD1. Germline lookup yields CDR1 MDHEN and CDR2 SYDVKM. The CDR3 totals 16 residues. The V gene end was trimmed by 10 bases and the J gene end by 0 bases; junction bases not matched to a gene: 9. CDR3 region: CATLRGSNSYNSPLHF. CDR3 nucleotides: TGTGCCACCCTCAGGGGGTCCAACTCCTATAATTCACCCCTCCACTTT.

The CDR3 sequence: CASIDGGANNQPQHF. The CDR3 DNA reads TGTGCCAGCATCGATGGGGGGGCGAACAATCAGCCCCAGCATTTT. The chain couples TRBV6-6 to TRBJ1-5, with a possible D match to TRBD1 (6 bases). The CDR3 is made up of 15 amino acids. Germline CDR1 MNHNY, CDR2 SVGAGI (reference sequence). The germline V and J ends were trimmed by 7 bases and 3 bases, with 16 bases remaining between them.

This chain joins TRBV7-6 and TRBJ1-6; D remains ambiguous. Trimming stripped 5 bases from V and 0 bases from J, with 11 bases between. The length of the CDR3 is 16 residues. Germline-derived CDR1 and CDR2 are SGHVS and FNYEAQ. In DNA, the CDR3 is TGTGCCAGCAGCCCCAGCGCTGGCTCCTATAATTCACCCCTCCACTTT. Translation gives CASSPSAGSYNSPLHF.

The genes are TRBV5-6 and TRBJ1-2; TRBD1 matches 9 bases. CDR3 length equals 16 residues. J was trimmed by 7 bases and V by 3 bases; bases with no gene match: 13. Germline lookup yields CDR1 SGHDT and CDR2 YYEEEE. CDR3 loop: CASSSRPGTGKVGYTF. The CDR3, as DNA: TGTGCCAGCAGCTCGCGTCCCGGGACAGGGAAAGTTGGCTACACCTTC.

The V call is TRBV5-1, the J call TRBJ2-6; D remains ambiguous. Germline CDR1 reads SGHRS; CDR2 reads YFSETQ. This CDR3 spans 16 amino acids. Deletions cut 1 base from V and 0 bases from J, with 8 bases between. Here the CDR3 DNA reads TGCGCCAGCAGCTTGTCCCTCTGCTCTGGGGCCAACGTCCTGACTTTC. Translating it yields CASSLSLCSGANVLTF.

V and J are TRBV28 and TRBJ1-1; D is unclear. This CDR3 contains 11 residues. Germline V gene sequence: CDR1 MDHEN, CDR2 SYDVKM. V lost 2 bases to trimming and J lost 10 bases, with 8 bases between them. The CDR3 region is CASSLTYPAFF. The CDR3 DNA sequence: TGTGCCAGCAGTTTAACCTACCCAGCTTTCTTT.

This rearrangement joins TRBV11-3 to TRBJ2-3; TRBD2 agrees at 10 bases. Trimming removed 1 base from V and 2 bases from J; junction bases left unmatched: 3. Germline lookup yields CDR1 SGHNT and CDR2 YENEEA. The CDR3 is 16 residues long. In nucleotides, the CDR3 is TGTGCCAGCAGCTTAGGAGCGGGGGGGCCCACAGATACGCAGTATTTT. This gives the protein CASSLGAGGPTDTQYF.

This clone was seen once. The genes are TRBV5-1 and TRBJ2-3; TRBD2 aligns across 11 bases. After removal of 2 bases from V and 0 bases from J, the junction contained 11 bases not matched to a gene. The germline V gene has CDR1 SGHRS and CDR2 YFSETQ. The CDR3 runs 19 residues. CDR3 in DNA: TGCGCCAGCAGCTTTGGGCTAGCGGGGGGCAGGGCGAGCACAGATACGCAGTATTTT. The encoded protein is CASSFGLAGGRASTDTQYF.

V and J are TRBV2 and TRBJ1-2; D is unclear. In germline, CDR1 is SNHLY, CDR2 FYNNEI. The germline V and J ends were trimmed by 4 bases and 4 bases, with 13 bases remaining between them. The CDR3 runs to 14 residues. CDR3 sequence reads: CASSGREVAYGYTF. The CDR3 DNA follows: TGTGCCAGCAGTGGCCGGGAGGTAGCCTATGGCTACACCTTC.

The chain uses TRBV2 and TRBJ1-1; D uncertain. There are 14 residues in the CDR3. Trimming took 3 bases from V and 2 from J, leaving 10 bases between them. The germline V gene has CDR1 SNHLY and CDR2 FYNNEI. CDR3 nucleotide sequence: TGTGCCAGCAGTGAGAGGGCCCCAAACACTGAAGCTTTCTTT. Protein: CASSERAPNTEAFF.

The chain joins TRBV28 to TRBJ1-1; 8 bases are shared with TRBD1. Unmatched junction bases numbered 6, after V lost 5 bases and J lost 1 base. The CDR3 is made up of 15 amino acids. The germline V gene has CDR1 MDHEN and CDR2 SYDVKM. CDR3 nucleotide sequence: TGTGCCAGCAGTCCCTATGACAGGGGGAACACTGAAGCTTTCTTT. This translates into CASSPYDRGNTEAFF.

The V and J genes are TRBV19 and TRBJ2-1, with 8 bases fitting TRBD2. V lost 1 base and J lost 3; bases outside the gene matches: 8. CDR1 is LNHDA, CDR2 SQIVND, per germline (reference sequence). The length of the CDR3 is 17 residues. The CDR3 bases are TGTGCCAGTAGTATAGTTTTCGGACTAGCCGTCTACAATGAGCAGTTCTTC. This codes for CASSIVFGLAVYNEQFF. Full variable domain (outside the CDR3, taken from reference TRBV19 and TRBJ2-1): DGGITQSPKYLFRKEGQNVTLSCEQNLNHDAMYWYRQDPGQGLRLIYYSQIVNDFQKGDIAEGYSVSREKKESFPLTVTSAQKNPTAFYLCASSIVFGLAVYNEQFFGPGTRLTVL.

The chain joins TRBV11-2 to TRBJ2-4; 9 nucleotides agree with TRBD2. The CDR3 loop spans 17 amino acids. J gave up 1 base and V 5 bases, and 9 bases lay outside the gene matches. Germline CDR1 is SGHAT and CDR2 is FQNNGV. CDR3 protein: CASSLSGGPLAKNIQYF. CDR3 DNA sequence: TGTGCCAGCAGCCTTAGCGGGGGACCTCTGGCCAAAAACATTCAGTACTTC.

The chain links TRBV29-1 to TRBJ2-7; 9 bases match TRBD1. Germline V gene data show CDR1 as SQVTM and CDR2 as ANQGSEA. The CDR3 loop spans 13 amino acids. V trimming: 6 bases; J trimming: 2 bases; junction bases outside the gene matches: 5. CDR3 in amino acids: CSVGQGRAYEQYF. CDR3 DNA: TGCAGCGTGGGACAGGGTCGGGCCTACGAGCAGTACTTC.

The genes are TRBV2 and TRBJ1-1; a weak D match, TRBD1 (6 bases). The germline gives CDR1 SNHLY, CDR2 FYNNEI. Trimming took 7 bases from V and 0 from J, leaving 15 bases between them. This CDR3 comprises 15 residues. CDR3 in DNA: TGTGCCAGCAAAGGGGGAGTTCGCGTGAACACTGAAGCTTTCTTT. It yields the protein CASKGGVRVNTEAFF.

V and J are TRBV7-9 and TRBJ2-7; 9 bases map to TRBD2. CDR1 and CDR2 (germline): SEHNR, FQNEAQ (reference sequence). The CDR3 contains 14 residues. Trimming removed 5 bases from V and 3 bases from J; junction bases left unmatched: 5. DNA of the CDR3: TGTGCCAGCAGCAAGGGACTAGCCCTCTACGAGCAGTACTTC. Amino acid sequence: CASSKGLALYEQYF.

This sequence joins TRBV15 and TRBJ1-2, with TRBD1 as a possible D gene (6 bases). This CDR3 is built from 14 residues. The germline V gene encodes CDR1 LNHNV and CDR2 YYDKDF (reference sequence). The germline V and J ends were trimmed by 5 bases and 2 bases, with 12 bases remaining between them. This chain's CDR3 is CATSPIDRNYGYTF. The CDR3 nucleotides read TGTGCCACCAGCCCAATAGACAGGAACTATGGCTACACCTTC.

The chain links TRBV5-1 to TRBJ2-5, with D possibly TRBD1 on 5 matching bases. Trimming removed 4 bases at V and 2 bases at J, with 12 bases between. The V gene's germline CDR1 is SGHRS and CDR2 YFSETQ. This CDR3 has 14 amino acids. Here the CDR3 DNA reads TGCGCCAGCAGCCGGCAGGGTTATCAAGAGACCCAGTACTTC. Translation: CASSRQGYQETQYF.

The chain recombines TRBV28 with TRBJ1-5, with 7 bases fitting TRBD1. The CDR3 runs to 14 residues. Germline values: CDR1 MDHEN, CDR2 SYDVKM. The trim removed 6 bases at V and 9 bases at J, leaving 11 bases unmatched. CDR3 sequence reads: CASSVGQAVPPQHF. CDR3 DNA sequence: TGTGCCAGCAGCGTCGGACAGGCCGTTCCGCCCCAGCATTTT.

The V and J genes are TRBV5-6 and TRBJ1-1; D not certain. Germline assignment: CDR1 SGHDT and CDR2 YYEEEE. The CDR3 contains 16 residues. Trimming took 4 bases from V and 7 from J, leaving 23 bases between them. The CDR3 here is CASSQLFLSGGGEAFF. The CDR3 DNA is TGTGCCAGCAGCCAGCTGTTTCTTAGTGGAGGCGGTGAAGCTTTCTTT.

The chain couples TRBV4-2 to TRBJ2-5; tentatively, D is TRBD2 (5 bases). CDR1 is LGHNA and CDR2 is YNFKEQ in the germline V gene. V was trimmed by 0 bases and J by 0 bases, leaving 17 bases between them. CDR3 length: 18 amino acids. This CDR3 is CASSQDFEWRQYQETQYF. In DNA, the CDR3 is TGTGCCAGCAGCCAAGATTTCGAGTGGAGGCAGTACCAAGAGACCCAGTACTTC.

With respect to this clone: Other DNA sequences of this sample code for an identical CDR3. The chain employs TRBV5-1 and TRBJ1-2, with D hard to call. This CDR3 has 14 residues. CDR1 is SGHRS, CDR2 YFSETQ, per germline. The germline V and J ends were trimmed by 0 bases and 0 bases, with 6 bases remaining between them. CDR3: CASSLGQANYGYTF. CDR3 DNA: TGCGCCAGCAGCTTGGGGCAGGCTAACTATGGCTACACCTTC.

Written as DNA, the CDR3 is TGTGCCAGCAGGGACCGGGACAGGGGATCCCTCAATCAGCCCCAGCATTTT. Translation gives CASRDRDRGSLNQPQHF. The V gene is TRBV6-4, the J gene TRBJ1-5; 10 bases match TRBD1. J lost 3 bases, V lost 6 bases, and 11 bases had no gene match. Germline V gives CDR1 MRHNA, CDR2 SNTAGT. The length of the CDR3 is 17 residues.

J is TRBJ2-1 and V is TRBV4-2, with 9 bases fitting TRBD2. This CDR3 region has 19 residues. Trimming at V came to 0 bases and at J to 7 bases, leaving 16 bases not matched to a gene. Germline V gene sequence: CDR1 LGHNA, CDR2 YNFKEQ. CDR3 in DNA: TGTGCCAGCAGCCAAGATATAAAGGCGGGGGGGCGGGAAGAGAATGAGCAGTTCTTC. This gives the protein CASSQDIKAGGREENEQFF.

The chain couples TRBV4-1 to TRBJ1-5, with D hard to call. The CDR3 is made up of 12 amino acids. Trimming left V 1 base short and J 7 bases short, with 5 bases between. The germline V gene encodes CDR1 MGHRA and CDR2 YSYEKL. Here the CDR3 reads CASSQVGQPQHF. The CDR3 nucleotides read TGCGCCAGCAGCCAAGTGGGCCAGCCCCAGCATTTT.